This T cell receptor beta chain appears in the sequencing data of a study of regulatory and conventional T cells in RAG deficiency. Measured with immunoSEQ multiplex PCR; TCRdb has only the in-frame clones, and not every one. The sample has about 30,000 clones; roughly 96% are singletons. Genomic DNA came from blood conventional CD4+ T cells gated CD25-low CD127-high. This CDR3 comprises 15 residues. Germline V lookup: CDR1 MNHEY, CDR2 SVGAGI. V gave up 5 bases and J gave up 7 bases; unmatched junction bases: 8. The same sample was also studied in work on regulatory T cells. Per that paper: The primer mix had 52 TRBV and 13 TRBJ primers. Patient repertoires had restricted TRB V-J pairs and skewed V and J usage, most in Tregs.

The chain couples TRBV6-5 to TRBJ1-4, with 9 positions matching TRBD1. Specimen: CD25- CD4+ T cells sorted from blood. This receptor was taken from a human donor in good health. CDR3 protein: CASSVTGGAGEKLFF. CDR3 nucleotide sequence: TGTGCCAGCAGTGTTACAGGGGGCGCGGGTGAAAAACTGTTTTTT.